Listed below are T cell receptor beta chains from one sample, sequenced in a study of PD-1 blockade in classical Hodgkin lymphoma. Sequencing was performed with immunoSEQ multiplex PCR; in TCRdb, only in-frame clones are kept and a portion is missing. The sample carries 25,000 to 35,000 clones, 70% recorded once. Here the sequenced sample was peripheral blood mononuclear cells (PBMCs), taken before the second cycle of nivolumab. The receptors come from a human donor with classical Hodgkin lymphoma. Both conserved end residues are part of each CDR3. A D gene is named only where the DNA matches it firmly. For some rows the clone size is stated as once, few or many, or as a class when expanded; others skip it.

v_gene	abundance	d_gene	j_gene	CDR3aa	CDR3nt
TRBV6-6	few	TRBD1	TRBJ1-1	CASTEGPGGGTEAFF	TGTGCCAGCACGGAGGGGCCAGGGGGAGGCACTGAAGCTTTCTTT
TRBV7-3	NA	NA	TRBJ2-3	CASSSLVGSDTQYF	TGTGCCAGCAGCTCTCTAGTGGGAAGCGATACGCAGTATTTT
TRBV6-6	NA	TRBD1	TRBJ1-6	CASSYGGQGGSPLHF	TGTGCCAGCAGTTACGGCGGACAGGGGGGATCACCCCTCCACTTT
TRBV18	NA	NA	TRBJ2-4	CASSSGGPGNIQYF	TGTGCCAGCTCATCGGGGGGCCCCGGGAACATTCAGTACTTC
TRBV6-5	NA	NA	TRBJ2-6	CASSYLEAGANVLTF	TGTGCCAGCAGTTATCTGGAGGCTGGGGCCAACGTCCTGACTTTC
TRBV14	NA	NA	TRBJ2-3	CASSRVSVSTQYF	TGTGCCAGCAGCCGAGTCTCGGTATCAACGCAGTATTTT
TRBV5-1	NA	NA	TRBJ2-1	CASSPLAGRGDNEQFF	TGCGCCAGCAGCCCACTCGCCGGGCGGGGAGACAATGAGCAGTTCTTC
TRBV28	NA	NA	TRBJ2-2	CASIQGSNTGELFF	TGTGCCAGCATCCAGGGGTCGAACACCGGGGAGCTGTTTTTT
TRBV5-1	NA	NA	TRBJ2-2	CASSPRGAYTGELFF	TGCGCCAGCAGCCCCCGGGGGGCGTACACCGGGGAGCTGTTTTTT
TRBV6-6	NA	NA	TRBJ1-6	CASSPDRLNSPLHF	TGTGCCAGCAGCCCCGACAGGCTCAATTCACCCCTCCACTTT
TRBV6-6	NA	TRBD1	TRBJ1-1	CASSWGQPARESFF	TGTGCCAGCAGTTGGGGACAGCCAGCACGGGAATCTTTCTTT
TRBV9	NA	NA	TRBJ2-5	CASSLRLNRETQYF	TGTGCCAGCAGCTTGCGACTTAATCGGGAGACCCAGTACTTC
TRBV5-1	few	TRBD2	TRBJ2-2	CASTRGGPGDGELFF	TGCGCCAGCACCCGCGGGGGGCCGGGGGACGGGGAGCTGTTTTTT
TRBV28	once	NA	TRBJ1-5	CASSWDLNSNQPQHF	TGTGCCAGCAGTTGGGACCTTAATAGCAATCAGCCCCAGCATTTT
TRBV6-5	NA	NA	TRBJ2-3	CASRRTPEADTQYF	TGTGCCAGCAGGAGGACTCCAGAGGCAGATACGCAGTATTTT
TRBV2	NA	NA	TRBJ2-3	CASRQDPTDTQYF	TGTGCCAGCAGGCAGGACCCCACAGATACGCAGTATTTT
TRBV19	few	TRBD1	TRBJ2-6	CATSQDRSSGANVLTF	TGTGCCACCAGTCAGGACAGGAGCTCTGGGGCCAACGTCCTGACTTTC
TRBV11-2	NA	NA	TRBJ2-2	CASSLTGPMGELFF	TGTGCCAGCAGCTTAACAGGCCCAATGGGGGAGCTGTTTTTT
TRBV6-5	once	NA	TRBJ1-1	CASTPGLASEAFF	TGTGCCAGCACTCCGGGACTTGCCTCTGAAGCTTTCTTT
TRBV5-1	once	NA	TRBJ2-1	CASSLEGEAYNEQFF	TGCGCCAGCAGCTTGGAAGGGGAGGCCTACAATGAGCAGTTCTTC
TRBV5-4	few	NA	TRBJ1-1	CASSPFDWEGTEAFF	TGTGCCAGCAGCCCATTTGACTGGGAGGGCACTGAAGCTTTCTTT
TRBV27	NA	NA	TRBJ2-1	CASSSSATWVSYNEQFF	TGTGCCAGCAGTTCGAGTGCGACGTGGGTATCCTACAATGAGCAGTTCTTC
TRBV2	NA	TRBD1	TRBJ2-5	CASRAPDRVGETQYF	TGTGCCAGCAGGGCCCCCGACAGGGTTGGGGAGACCCAGTACTTC
TRBV28	NA	NA	TRBJ2-7	CASRGIMGTYEQYF	TGTGCCAGCAGGGGGATAATGGGGACCTACGAGCAGTACTTC
TRBV18	NA	NA	TRBJ1-3	CASSPGSNPSGNTIYF	TGTGCCAGCTCACCAGGGTCCAATCCCTCTGGAAACACCATATATTTT
TRBV19	NA	NA	TRBJ1-5	CASSIWGAQNQPQHF	TGTGCCAGTAGTATTTGGGGGGCTCAAAATCAGCCCCAGCATTTT
TRBV27	NA	NA	TRBJ1-2	CASRGGGRFYGYTF	TGTGCCAGCAGAGGGGGGGGAAGGTTTTATGGCTACACCTTC
TRBV9	NA	NA	TRBJ2-2	CASSVSGTSNTGELFF	TGTGCCAGCAGCGTCTCCGGGACATCGAACACCGGGGAGCTGTTTTTT
TRBV6-5	NA	NA	TRBJ2-5	CASNLQGGKGETQYF	TGTGCCAGCAATCTACAGGGGGGGAAGGGAGAGACCCAGTACTTC
TRBV18	few	NA	TRBJ1-2	CASSPSDTRGYTF	TGTGCCAGCTCACCATCGGACACCAGGGGCTACACCTTC
TRBV19	NA	NA	TRBJ2-4	CASRPQGAKNIQYF	TGTGCCAGTAGGCCGCAGGGGGCCAAAAACATTCAGTACTTC
TRBV2	medium-sized	TRBD1	TRBJ1-5	CASSATGASNQPQHF	TGTGCCAGCAGCGCTACAGGGGCTAGCAATCAGCCCCAGCATTTT
TRBV19	few	NA	TRBJ2-2	CASKRATKNTGELFF	TGTGCCAGTAAAAGGGCCACCAAGAACACCGGGGAGCTGTTTTTT
TRBV28	NA	NA	TRBJ2-7	CASSWTAREQYF	TGTGCCAGCAGTTGGACAGCTCGGGAGCAGTACTTC
TRBV6-5	NA	NA	TRBJ1-2	CASSLTGPGGKGYTF	TGTGCCAGCAGTCTAACCGGCCCTGGAGGGAAAGGCTACACCTTC
TRBV7-9	few	NA	TRBJ1-2	CASTPDEVGIGYTF	TGTGCCAGCACCCCGGACGAGGTAGGAATCGGCTACACCTTC
TRBV28	NA	NA	TRBJ1-3	CASSFDIYGNTIYF	TGTGCCAGCAGTTTCGACATCTACGGAAACACCATATATTTT
TRBV5-1	NA	NA	TRBJ1-1	CASSPWPDGDTEAFF	TGCGCCAGCAGCCCTTGGCCTGATGGAGACACTGAAGCTTTCTTT
TRBV30	NA	NA	TRBJ1-4	CAWSRGRGQSTNEKLFF	TGTGCCTGGAGTAGGGGTAGGGGCCAATCAACTAATGAAAAACTGTTTTTT
TRBV19	NA	NA	TRBJ1-1	CASSIWGRGNTEAFF	TGTGCCAGTAGTATTTGGGGCAGGGGGAACACTGAAGCTTTCTTT
TRBV7-3	NA	NA	TRBJ2-3	CASSLFHLGFENTQYF	TGTGCCAGCAGCTTATTTCATCTTGGATTCGAGAATACGCAGTATTTT
TRBV27	NA	NA	TRBJ2-7	CAIPWGSPLHYEQYF	TGTGCCATTCCCTGGGGCAGCCCCCTTCACTACGAGCAGTACTTC
TRBV5-1	once	NA	TRBJ2-4	CASSLAPGQAKNIQYF	TGCGCCAGCAGCTTGGCCCCTGGTCAAGCCAAAAACATTCAGTACTTC
TRBV6-5	few	TRBD1	TRBJ1-3	CASSRTGAGNTIYF	TGTGCCAGCAGTAGGACAGGGGCTGGAAACACCATATATTTT
TRBV18	NA	TRBD1	TRBJ1-1	CASSPRIGGQTEAFF	TGTGCCAGCTCACCACGGATAGGGGGCCAAACTGAAGCTTTCTTT
TRBV6-5	NA	NA	TRBJ2-5	CASTPGAKETQYF	TGTGCCAGCACCCCGGGAGCTAAAGAGACCCAGTACTTC
TRBV7-2	NA	NA	TRBJ2-1	CASSFYNEQFF	TGTGCCAGCAGCTTCTACAATGAGCAGTTCTTC
TRBV28	NA	NA	TRBJ2-3	CASSFPGRDTQYF	TGTGCCAGCAGTTTCCCAGGGAGGGATACGCAGTATTTT
TRBV5-6	NA	NA	TRBJ1-4	CASSLEVRRNEKLFF	TGTGCCAGCAGCTTGGAGGTTCGGAGAAATGAAAAACTGTTTTTT